This T cell receptor (beta chain) was obtained from a study of identical twins. Through template switching, a universal primer site was introduced, and the cDNA contained unique molecular identifiers. MiXCR was run by TCRdb on the 5' RACE reads, yielding one entry per CDR3 protein. This table holds hundreds of thousands of distinct CDR3 sequences, 8.5% to 9% found once. This clonotype was detected a few times. The CDR3 is 11 amino acids. In germline, CDR1 is SEHNR, CDR2 FQNEAQ (reference sequence). V lost 1 base to trimming and J lost 9 bases, with 4 bases between them. This same sample was also taken into another study, of yellow fever vaccine responses in identical twins.

The chain links TRBV7-9 to TRBJ2-1; no clear D. The receptor's source is a woman between 18 and 29 years old in good health. The material sequenced was PBMCs. The CDR3 sequence is CASSLGAEQFF. CDR3 sequence (DNA): TGTGCCAGCAGCTTAGGGGCTGAGCAGTTCTTC.